The clone carrying this T cell receptor (beta chain) was picked up many times. This sample was taken from a study of response to subunit inactivated influenza vaccine. There are 16 residues in the CDR3. Germline-derived CDR1 and CDR2 are SGHKS and YYEKEE (reference sequence). V was clipped by 0 bases and J by 5 bases; unmatched bases: 8. A single record per CDR3 protein comes from TCRdb applying MiXCR to the RT-PCR reads. The sample includes approximately 530,000 distinct CDR3 sequences, around 13% of them seen just once. The gene calls are TRBV5-5 and TRBJ2-1; 7 bases align to TRBD1. This sample comprised PBMCs from blood, obtained about 6 weeks after vaccination. This TCR was recovered from a man aged 50-59 years who received an inactivated influenza vaccine. CDR3 protein: CASSLAPGTENNEQFF. The CDR3 nucleotides are TGTGCCAGCAGCTTGGCCCCCGGGACAGAAAACAATGAGCAGTTCTTC.